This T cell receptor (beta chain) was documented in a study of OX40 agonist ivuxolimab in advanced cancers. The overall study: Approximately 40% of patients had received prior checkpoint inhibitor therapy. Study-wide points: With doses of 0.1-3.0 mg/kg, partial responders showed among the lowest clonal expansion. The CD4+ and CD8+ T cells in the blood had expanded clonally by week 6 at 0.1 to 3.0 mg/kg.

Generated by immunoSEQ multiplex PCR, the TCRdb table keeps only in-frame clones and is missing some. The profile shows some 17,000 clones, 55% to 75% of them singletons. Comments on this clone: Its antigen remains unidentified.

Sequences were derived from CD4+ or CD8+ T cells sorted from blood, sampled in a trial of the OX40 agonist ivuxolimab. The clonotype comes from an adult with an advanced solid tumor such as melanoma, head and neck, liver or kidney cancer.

In DNA, the CDR3 is TGTGCCAGCAAGTCGTCGGACGTGAGAAACTACAATGAGCAGTTCTTC. The encoded protein is CASKSSDVRNYNEQFF. The rearrangement joins TRBV2 to TRBJ2-1; D is unclear. CDR1 and CDR2 (germline): SNHLY, FYNNEI. Trimming took off 7 bases at V and 3 bases at J, with 19 bases between the two ends. The CDR3 extends over 16 amino acids.